Sequencing of this T cell receptor beta chain was carried out in a study of OX40 agonist ivuxolimab in advanced cancers. Study details: Patients were dosed with the agonistic anti-OX40 (CD134) antibody ivuxolimab. The study's findings and limits: Low normalized clonal expansion also occurred in some nonresponding patients.

The data were produced by immunoSEQ multiplex PCR, yet TCRdb's version contains in-frame clones alone and is incomplete. This table holds almost 70,000 clones, about three quarters found once. A remark on this clone: Antigen unknown.

This TCR derives from an adult with an advanced solid tumor such as melanoma, head and neck, liver or kidney cancer. Sequenced material: CD4+ or CD8+ T cells sorted from blood, taken in a trial of the OX40 agonist ivuxolimab.

CDR3 nucleotides: TGTGCCTGGAGTCGGGAGAGGCATGAAAAACTGTTTTTT. Protein product: CAWSRERHEKLFF. V gene TRBV30 combines with J gene TRBJ1-4; unclear D gene. With 2 bases removed from V and 6 bases from J, the gap between germline ends came to 10 bases. Germline V CDR1 and CDR2: GTSNPN, SVGIG (reference sequence). The CDR3 is made up of 13 amino acids.